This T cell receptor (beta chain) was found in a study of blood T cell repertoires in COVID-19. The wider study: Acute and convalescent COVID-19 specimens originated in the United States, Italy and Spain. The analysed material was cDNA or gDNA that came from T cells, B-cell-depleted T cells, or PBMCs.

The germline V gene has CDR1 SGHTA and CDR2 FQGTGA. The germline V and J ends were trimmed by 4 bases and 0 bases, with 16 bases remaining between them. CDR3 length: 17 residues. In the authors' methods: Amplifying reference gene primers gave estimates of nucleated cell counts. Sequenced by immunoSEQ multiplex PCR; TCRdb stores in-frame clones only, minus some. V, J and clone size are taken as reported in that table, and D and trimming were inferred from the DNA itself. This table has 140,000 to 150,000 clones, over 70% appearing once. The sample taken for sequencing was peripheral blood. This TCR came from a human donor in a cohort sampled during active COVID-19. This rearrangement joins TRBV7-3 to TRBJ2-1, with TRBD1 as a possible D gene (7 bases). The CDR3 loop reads CASSSRGVPSSYNEQFF. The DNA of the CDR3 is TGTGCCAGCAGCTCCAGGGGGGTTCCGAGCTCCTACAATGAGCAGTTCTTC.